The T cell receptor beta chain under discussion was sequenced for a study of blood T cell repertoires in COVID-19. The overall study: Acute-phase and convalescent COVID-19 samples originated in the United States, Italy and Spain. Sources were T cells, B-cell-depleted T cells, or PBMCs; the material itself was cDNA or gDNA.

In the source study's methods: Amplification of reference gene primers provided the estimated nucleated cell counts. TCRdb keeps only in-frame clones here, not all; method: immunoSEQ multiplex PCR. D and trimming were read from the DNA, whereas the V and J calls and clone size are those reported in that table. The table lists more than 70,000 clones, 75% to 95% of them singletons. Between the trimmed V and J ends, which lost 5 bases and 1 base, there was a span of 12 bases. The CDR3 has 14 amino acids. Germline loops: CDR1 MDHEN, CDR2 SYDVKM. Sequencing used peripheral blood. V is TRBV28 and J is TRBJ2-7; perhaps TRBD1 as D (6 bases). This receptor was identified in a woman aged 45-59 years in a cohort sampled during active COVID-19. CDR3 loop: CASSPGRGSYEQYF. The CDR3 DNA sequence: TGTGCCAGCAGTCCAGGAAGGGGGTCCTACGAGCAGTACTTC.